These 15 T cell receptor beta chains were all obtained from the same sample, sequenced in a study of long-term antiretroviral therapy in people with HIV. It was version v3.0 of the immunoSEQ assay that was run at survey level. Profiled with immunoSEQ multiplex PCR; TCRdb holds only in-frame clones, not every one. The data hold 25,000 to 30,000 clones, with 88% observed a single time. Sequencing was performed on unsorted PBMCs, taken 0.5 years after starting antiretroviral therapy. These receptors originate from a woman aged 18 to 35 with HIV.

V usage is TRBV18 and J usage is TRBJ2-7, with 7 bases fitting TRBD1. With 3 bases clipped from V and 4 bases from J, the junction kept 9 bases outside the gene matches. This CDR3 region has 15 residues. Germline CDR1 KGHSH, CDR2 LQKENI. CDR3 sequence reads: CASSPRGKTGYEQYF. The CDR3 DNA sequence: TGTGCCAGCTCACCGAGGGGGAAGACAGGGTACGAGCAGTACTTC.

This clone has a single count. The gene calls are TRBV4-3 and TRBJ2-4, with D uncertain. V lost 0 bases to trimming and J lost 9 bases, with 9 bases between them. The CDR3 is made up of 13 amino acids. Germline CDR1 LGHNA, CDR2 YSLEER. The CDR3 nucleotides are TGCGCCAGCAGCCAAGATCGCTGGGGCATTCAGTACTTC. Translation: CASSQDRWGIQYF.

The rearrangement joins TRBV5-6 to TRBJ2-7; D might be TRBD2 (6 bases). Germline-derived CDR1 and CDR2 are SGHDT and YYEEEE. The CDR3 totals 14 residues. V was pared by 4 bases and J by 6 bases, with 17 bases between. CDR3 region: CASSPGVGGREQYF. CDR3 nucleotides: TGTGCCAGCAGCCCGGGAGTCGGGGGACGCGAGCAGTACTTC. The variable domain in full, completed from reference TRBV5-6 and TRBJ2-7, reads DAGVTQSPTHLIKTRGQQVTLRCSPKSGHDTVSWYQQALGQGPQFIFQYYEEEERQRGNFPDRFSGHQFPNYSSELNVNALLLGDSALYLCASSPGVGGREQYFGPGTRLTVT.

The chain is built from TRBV27 and TRBJ1-1, with unresolved D. Per germline, CDR1 MNHEY and CDR2 SMNVEV (reference sequence). CDR3 length equals 13 residues. V was trimmed by 7 bases and J by 0 bases, leaving 9 bases between them. DNA of the CDR3: TGTGCCAGCATGACCCGGCTGAACACTGAAGCTTTCTTT. It yields the protein CASMTRLNTEAFF.

The V and J genes are TRBV27 and TRBJ1-1; D remains unclear. The CDR3 is 12 residues long. The V and J ends lost 6 bases and 0 bases respectively, with 5 bases between them. CDR1 and CDR2 from the germline V gene are MNHEY and SMNVEV (reference sequence). The chain's CDR3 is CASRAVNTEAFF. Here the CDR3 DNA reads TGTGCCAGCAGGGCTGTGAACACTGAAGCTTTCTTT.

The chain employs TRBV6-1 and TRBJ2-7, with 7 bases lining up with TRBD1. The J segment lost 2 bases and the V segment lost 10 bases, leaving 5 bases of the junction unmatched. Germline V gives CDR1 MNHNS, CDR2 SASEGT. The CDR3 is 12 amino acids. CDR3 nucleotide sequence: TGTGCCACAGAGGGGGCCCCCTACGAGCAGTACTTC. Its translation is CATEGAPYEQYF.

This rearrangement joins TRBV9 to TRBJ1-2; 8 bases fit TRBD1. With 4 bases clipped from V and 5 bases from J, the junction kept 10 bases outside the gene matches. CDR3 length: 15 amino acids. Germline V lookup: CDR1 SGDLS, CDR2 YYNGEE. CDR3 in DNA: TGTGCCAGCAGCCCAGTCCCGGGACAGGCATATGGCTACACCTTC. Amino acid sequence: CASSPVPGQAYGYTF.

V and J are TRBV28 and TRBJ2-1; TRBD2 matches 13 bases. The V gene end was trimmed by 7 bases and the J gene end by 2 bases; junction bases not matched to a gene: 8. This CDR3 contains 17 residues. The germline V gene has CDR1 MDHEN and CDR2 SYDVKM. CDR3 DNA: TGTGCCAGCACCCCCTGGGGGACTAGCGGGACCTACAATGAGCAGTTCTTC. It codes for CASTPWGTSGTYNEQFF.

The V gene is TRBV9, the J gene TRBJ1-5; tentative D call: TRBD1 (6 bases). V lost 0 bases to trimming and J lost 4 bases, with 8 bases between them. This CDR3 contains 14 residues. The germline gives CDR1 SGDLS, CDR2 YYNGEE. CDR3 residues: CASSVEGGNQPQHF. CDR3 DNA: TGTGCCAGCAGCGTAGAGGGGGGAAATCAGCCCCAGCATTTT.

This clone was seen only once. The chain is built from TRBV27 and TRBJ2-7; 14 bases are shared with TRBD2. Germline assignment: CDR1 MNHEY and CDR2 SMNVEV (reference sequence). This CDR3 is 17 amino acids long. The V and J ends lost 4 bases and 5 bases, in that order; junction bases with no gene match: 10. CDR3 coding DNA: TGTGCCAGCAGTTCACCCTTGACTAGCGGGAGGGCCCACGAGCAGTACTTC. Encoded protein: CASSSPLTSGRAHEQYF.

This rearrangement joins TRBV9 to TRBJ1-5; tentatively, D is TRBD1 (5 bases). The germline V gene has CDR1 SGDLS and CDR2 YYNGEE. This CDR3 has 15 amino acids. Trimming cost V 0 bases and J 5 bases, with 12 bases left between them. The chain's CDR3 is CASSVAGDRDQPQHF. The CDR3, as DNA: TGTGCCAGCAGCGTAGCCGGGGACCGCGATCAGCCCCAGCATTTT. The full variable domain, with the rest looked up from reference TRBV9 and TRBJ1-5, is DSGVTQTPKHLITATGQRVTLRCSPRSGDLSVYWYQQSLDQGLQFLIQYYNGEERAKGNILERFSAQQFPDLHSELNLSSLELGDSALYFCASSVAGDRDQPQHFGDGTRLSIL.

This chain links TRBV28 with TRBJ2-5; possible D gene TRBD1, 5 bases. Germline values: CDR1 MDHEN, CDR2 SYDVKM. This CDR3 comprises 16 residues. The germline V and J ends were trimmed by 3 bases and 5 bases, with 19 bases remaining between them. The CDR3 spells CASSLKSGWGSETQYF. In DNA form, the CDR3 reads TGTGCCAGCAGTTTGAAGTCAGGGTGGGGTTCGGAGACCCAGTACTTC.

The chain employs TRBV6-5 and TRBJ2-5; possible D gene TRBD1, 5 bases. The V and J ends lost 2 bases and 2 bases respectively, with 9 bases between them. This CDR3 comprises 14 residues. Germline CDR1 reads MNHEY; CDR2 reads SVGAGI. CDR3 in DNA: TGTGCCAGCAGTTACAGGGGTGGACAAGAGACCCAGTACTTC. Protein product: CASSYRGGQETQYF.

This clone was seen a handful of times. The CDR3 reads CASSQIGTGDYEQYF. CDR3 in DNA: TGCGCCAGCAGCCAAATAGGGACAGGGGACTACGAGCAGTACTTC. The rearrangement links TRBV4-1 to TRBJ2-7; 10 nucleotides match TRBD1. CDR1 is MGHRA, CDR2 YSYEKL, per germline. The CDR3 is 15 residues long. V shed 2 bases and J 3 bases; nucleotides not matched to a gene: 4.

The chain combines TRBV25-1 with TRBJ2-5, with 9 bases aligning to TRBD1. Losses at the gene ends were 3 bases for V and 4 bases for J; bases not matched to a gene: 15. CDR1 MGHDK and CDR2 SYGVNS come from the germline V gene. The CDR3 length is 18 residues. CDR3 nucleotide sequence: TGTGCCAGCAGTGAGGATTCGGTCGGGGGACAGGGACGAGAGACCCAGTACTTC. It translates to CASSEDSVGGQGRETQYF.